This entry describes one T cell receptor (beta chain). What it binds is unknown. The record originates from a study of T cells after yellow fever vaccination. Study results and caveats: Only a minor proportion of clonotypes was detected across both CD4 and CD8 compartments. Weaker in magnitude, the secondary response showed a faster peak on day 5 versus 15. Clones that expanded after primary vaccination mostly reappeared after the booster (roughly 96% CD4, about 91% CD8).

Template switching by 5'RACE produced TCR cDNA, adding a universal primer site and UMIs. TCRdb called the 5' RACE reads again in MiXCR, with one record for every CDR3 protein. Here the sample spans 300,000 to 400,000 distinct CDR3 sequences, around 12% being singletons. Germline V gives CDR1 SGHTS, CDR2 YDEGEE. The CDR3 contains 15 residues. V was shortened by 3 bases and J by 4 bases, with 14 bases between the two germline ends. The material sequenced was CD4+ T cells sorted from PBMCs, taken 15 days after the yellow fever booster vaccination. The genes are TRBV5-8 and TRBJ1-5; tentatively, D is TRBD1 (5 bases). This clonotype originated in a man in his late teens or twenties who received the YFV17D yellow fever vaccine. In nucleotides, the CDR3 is TGTGCCAGCAGCTCGGGGGACCAACCGAATCAGCCCCAGCATTTT. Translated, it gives CASSSGDQPNQPQHF.